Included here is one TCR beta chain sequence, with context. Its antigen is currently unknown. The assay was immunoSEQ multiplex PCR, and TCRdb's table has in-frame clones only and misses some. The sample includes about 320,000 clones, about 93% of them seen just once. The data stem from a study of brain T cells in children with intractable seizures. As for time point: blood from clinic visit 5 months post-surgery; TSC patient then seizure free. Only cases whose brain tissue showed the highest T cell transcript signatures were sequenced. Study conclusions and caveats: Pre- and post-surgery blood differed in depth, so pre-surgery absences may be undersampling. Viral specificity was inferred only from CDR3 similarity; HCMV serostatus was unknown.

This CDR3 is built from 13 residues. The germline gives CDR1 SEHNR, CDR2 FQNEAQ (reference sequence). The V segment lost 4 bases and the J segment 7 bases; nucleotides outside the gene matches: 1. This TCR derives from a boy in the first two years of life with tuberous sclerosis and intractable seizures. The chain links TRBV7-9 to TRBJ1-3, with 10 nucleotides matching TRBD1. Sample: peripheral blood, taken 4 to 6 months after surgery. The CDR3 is CASSSGQGNTIYF. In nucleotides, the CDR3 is TGTGCCAGCAGCTCGGGACAGGGGAACACCATATATTTT.